The clone carrying this T cell receptor (beta chain) was counted only a few times. The entry originates in a study of blood T cells in healthy people across ages. At the level of the study: Every two T cells gave about one barcoded beta molecule via template switching.

Then a second PCR, running roughly 7 to 11 cycles, was carried out with a sample-barcoded 5' primer and a J-beta primer mix. A minimum of 2.5 million CDR3-containing paired-end reads was obtained for each sample. TCRdb reprocessed the 5' RACE reads with MiXCR, giving one entry per CDR3 protein. The sample carries some 560,000 distinct CDR3 sequences, about 28% recorded once. This CDR3 has 15 residues. The germline gives CDR1 SGHVS, CDR2 FNYEAQ. Between the trimmed V and J ends, which lost 2 bases and 6 bases, there was a span of 13 bases. These data were likewise used in another study, on T cells of mothers and their children. That paper notes: Thymic selection molds TCR recombination products alike in related and unrelated pairs.

The chain employs TRBV7-6 and TRBJ1-4; TRBD1 is a possible D gene (5 bases). The clonotype originates from a boy aged 2 to 10 in good health. Sequencing used blood. CDR3 in DNA: TGTGCCAGCAGCTTACGGGCAGGGTGGGATGAAAAACTGTTTTTT. It codes for CASSLRAGWDEKLFF.